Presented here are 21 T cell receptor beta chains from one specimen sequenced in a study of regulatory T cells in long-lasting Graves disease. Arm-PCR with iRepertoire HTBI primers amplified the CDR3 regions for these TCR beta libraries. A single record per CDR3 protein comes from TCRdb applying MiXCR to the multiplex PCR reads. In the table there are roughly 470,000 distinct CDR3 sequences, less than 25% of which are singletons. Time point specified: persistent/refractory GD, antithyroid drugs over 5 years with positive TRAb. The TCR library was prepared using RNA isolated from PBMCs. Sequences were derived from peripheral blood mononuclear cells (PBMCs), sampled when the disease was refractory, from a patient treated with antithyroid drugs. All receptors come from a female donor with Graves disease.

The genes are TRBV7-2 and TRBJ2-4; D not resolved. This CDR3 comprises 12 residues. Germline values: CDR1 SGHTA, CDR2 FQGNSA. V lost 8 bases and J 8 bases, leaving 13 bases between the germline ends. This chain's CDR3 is CASALTPDIQYF. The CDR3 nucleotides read TGTGCCAGCGCCCTCACCCCAGACATTCAGTACTTC.

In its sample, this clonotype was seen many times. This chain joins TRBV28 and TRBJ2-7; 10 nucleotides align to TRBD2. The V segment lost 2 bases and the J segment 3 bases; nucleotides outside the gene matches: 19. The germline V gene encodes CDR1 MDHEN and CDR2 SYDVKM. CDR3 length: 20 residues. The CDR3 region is CASSLSPKTGASGSGYEQYF. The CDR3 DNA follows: TGTGCCAGCAGTTTAAGTCCTAAAACTGGGGCTAGCGGGAGTGGCTACGAGCAGTACTTC.

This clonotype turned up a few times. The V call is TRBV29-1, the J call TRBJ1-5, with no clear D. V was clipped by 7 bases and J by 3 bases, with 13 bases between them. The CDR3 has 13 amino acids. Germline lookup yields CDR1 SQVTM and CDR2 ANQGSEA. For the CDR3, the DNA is TGCAGCGCCGCAGACAAGCCCAATCAGCCCCAGCATTTT. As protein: CSAADKPNQPQHF.

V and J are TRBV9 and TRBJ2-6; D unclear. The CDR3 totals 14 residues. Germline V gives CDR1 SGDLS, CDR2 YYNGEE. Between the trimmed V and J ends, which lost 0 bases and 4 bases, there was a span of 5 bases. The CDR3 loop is CASSVASGANVLTF. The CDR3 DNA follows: TGTGCCAGCAGCGTAGCTTCCGGGGCCAACGTCCTGACTTTC.

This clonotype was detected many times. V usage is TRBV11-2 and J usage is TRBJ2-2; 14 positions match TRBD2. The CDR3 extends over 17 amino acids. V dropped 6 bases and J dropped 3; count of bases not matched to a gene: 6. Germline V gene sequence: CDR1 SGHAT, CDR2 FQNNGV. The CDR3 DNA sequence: TGTGCCAGCAGGGCGACTAGCGGGAGGGATTACACCGGGGAGCTGTTTTTT. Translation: CASRATSGRDYTGELFF.

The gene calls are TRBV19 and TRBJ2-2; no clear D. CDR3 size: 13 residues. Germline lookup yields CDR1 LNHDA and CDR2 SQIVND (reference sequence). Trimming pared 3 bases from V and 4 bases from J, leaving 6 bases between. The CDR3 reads CASSIKVTGELFF. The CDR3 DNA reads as TGTGCCAGTAGTATCAAGGTCACCGGGGAGCTGTTTTTT. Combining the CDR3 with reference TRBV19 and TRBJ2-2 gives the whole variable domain DGGITQSPKYLFRKEGQNVTLSCEQNLNHDAMYWYRQDPGQGLRLIYYSQIVNDFQKGDIAEGYSVSREKKESFPLTVTSAQKNPTAFYLCASSIKVTGELFFGEGSRLTVL.

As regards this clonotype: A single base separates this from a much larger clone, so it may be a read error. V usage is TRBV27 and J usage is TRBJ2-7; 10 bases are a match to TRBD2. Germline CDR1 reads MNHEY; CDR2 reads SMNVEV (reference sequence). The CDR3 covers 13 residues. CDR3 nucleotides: TGTGCCTGCAGTCTAGCGGGAGTAACGGAGCAGTACTTC. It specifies CACSLAGVTEQYF.

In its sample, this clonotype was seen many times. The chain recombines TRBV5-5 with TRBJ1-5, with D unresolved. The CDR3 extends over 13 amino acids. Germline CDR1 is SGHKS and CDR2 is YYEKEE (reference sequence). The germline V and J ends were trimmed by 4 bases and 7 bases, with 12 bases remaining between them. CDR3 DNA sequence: TGTGCCAGCAGCCCCCACGAAGGACAGCCCCAGCATTTT. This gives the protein CASSPHEGQPQHF.

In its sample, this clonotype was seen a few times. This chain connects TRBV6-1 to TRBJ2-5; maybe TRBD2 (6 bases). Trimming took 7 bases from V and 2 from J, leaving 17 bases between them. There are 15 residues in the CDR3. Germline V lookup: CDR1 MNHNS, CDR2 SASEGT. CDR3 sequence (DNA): TGTGCCAGCATTAGACAGCCAGGGAGGCAAGAGACCCAGTACTTC. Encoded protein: CASIRQPGRQETQYF.

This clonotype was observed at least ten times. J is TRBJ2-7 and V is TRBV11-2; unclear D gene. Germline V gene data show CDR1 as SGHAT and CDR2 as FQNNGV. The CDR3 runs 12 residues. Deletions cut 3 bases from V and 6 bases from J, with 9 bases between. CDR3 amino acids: CASSFAPGEQYF. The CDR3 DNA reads TGTGCCAGCAGCTTCGCACCCGGCGAGCAGTACTTC.

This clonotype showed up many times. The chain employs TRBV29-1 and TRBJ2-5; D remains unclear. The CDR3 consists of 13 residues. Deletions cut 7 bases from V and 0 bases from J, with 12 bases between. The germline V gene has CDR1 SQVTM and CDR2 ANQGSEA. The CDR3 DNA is TGCAGCGCTGTCGGCCTGTACCAAGAGACCCAGTACTTC. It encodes CSAVGLYQETQYF.

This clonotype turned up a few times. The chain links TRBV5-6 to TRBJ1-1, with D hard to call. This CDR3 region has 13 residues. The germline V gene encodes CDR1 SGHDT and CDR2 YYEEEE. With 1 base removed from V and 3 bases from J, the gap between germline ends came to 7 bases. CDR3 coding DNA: TGTGCCAGCAGCTTGAAATTGCACACTGAAGCTTTCTTT. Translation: CASSLKLHTEAFF. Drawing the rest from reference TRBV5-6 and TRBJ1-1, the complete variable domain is DAGVTQSPTHLIKTRGQQVTLRCSPKSGHDTVSWYQQALGQGPQFIFQYYEEEERQRGNFPDRFSGHQFPNYSSELNVNALLLGDSALYLCASSLKLHTEAFFGQGTRLTVV.

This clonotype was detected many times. CDR3: CASSQRGRGEQYF. CDR3 bases: TGTGCCAGCAGCCAAAGGGGGCGCGGCGAGCAGTACTTC. The rearrangement uses TRBV12-3 or TRBV12-4 and TRBJ2-7; 7 bases match TRBD1. V was clipped by 6 bases and J by 6 bases; unmatched bases: 8. The CDR3 is 13 amino acids.

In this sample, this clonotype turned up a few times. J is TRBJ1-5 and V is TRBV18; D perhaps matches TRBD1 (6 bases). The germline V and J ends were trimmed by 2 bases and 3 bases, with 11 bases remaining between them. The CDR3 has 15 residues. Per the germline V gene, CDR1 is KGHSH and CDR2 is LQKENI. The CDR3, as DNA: TGTGCCAGCTCACCAGTGGGGGCCTCCAATCAGCCCCAGCATTTT. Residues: CASSPVGASNQPQHF.

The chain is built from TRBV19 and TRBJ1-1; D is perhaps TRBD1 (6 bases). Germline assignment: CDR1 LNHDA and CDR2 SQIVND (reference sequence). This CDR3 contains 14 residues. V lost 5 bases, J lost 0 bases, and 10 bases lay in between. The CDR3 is CASSWTDMNTEAFF. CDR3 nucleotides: TGTGCCAGTAGTTGGACAGACATGAACACTGAAGCTTTCTTT.

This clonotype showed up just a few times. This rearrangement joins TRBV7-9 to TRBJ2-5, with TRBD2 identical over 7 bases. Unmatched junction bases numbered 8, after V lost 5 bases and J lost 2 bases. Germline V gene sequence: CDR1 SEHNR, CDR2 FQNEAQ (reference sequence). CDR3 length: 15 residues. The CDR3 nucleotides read TGTGCCAGCAGCCCGCGGGACTATCTACAAGAGACCCAGTACTTC. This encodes CASSPRDYLQETQYF. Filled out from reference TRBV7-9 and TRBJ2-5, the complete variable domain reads DTGVSQNPRHKITKRGQNVTFRCDPISEHNRLYWYRQTLGQGPEFLTYFQNEAQLEKSRLLSDRFSAERPKGSFSTLEIQRTEQGDSAMYLCASSPRDYLQETQYFGPGTRLLVL.

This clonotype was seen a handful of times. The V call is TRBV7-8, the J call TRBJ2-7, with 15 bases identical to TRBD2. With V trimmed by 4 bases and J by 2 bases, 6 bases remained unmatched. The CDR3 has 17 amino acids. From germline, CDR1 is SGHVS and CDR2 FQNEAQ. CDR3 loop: CASSWTSGRDTPYEQYF. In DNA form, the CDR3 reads TGTGCCAGCAGCTGGACTAGCGGGAGGGATACTCCCTACGAGCAGTACTTC.

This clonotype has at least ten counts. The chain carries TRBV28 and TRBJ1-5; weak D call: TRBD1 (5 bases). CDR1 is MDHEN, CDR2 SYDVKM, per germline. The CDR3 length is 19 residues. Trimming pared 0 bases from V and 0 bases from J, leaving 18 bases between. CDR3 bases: TGTGCCAGCAGTTTATGGAAACTCAGGGCAAAAACTAGCAATCAGCCCCAGCATTTT. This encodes CASSLWKLRAKTSNQPQHF.

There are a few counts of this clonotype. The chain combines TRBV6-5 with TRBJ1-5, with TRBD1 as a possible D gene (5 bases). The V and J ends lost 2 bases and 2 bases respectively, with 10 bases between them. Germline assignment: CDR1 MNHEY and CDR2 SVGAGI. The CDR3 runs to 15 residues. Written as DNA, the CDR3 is TGTGCCAGCAGTTACATAGGGGTTGGCAATCAGCCCCAGCATTTT. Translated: CASSYIGVGNQPQHF.

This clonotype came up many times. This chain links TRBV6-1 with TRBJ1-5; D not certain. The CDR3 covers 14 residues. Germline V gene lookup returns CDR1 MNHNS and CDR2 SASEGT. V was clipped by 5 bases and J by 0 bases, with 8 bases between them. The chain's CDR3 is CASSTPGSNQPQHF. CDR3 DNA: TGTGCCAGCAGTACCCCAGGTAGCAATCAGCCCCAGCATTTT.

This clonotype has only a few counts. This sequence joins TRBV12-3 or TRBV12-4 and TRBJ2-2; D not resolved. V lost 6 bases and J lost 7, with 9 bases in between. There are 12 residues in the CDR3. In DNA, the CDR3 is TGTGCCAGCAGGGGCCTGGACGGGGAGCTGTTTTTT. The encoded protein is CASRGLDGELFF.